Each of the 26 T cell receptor beta chains below was sequenced from the same sample in a study of vaccination and CD4 T cells after COVID-19. Treatment indicated: roughly 10-day PBMC culture with coronavirus spike peptide pools or control peptides (ViraFEST assay). Sequence data for DNA of cultured CD4+ T cells were generated by the Oncomine TCR Beta short-read assay. TCRdb reanalysed the PCR reads using MiXCR and keeps one entry per CDR3 protein. The sample lists 13,000 to 15,000 distinct CDR3 sequences; 25% to 35% were seen once. No antigen is known for these receptors. Sequenced material: CD4+ T cells from blood, cultured in vitro. The origin of the receptors is a human donor who had recovered from COVID-19.

This clonotype was found a few times. This chain links TRBV11-3 with TRBJ2-7; 9 positions agree with TRBD2. J gave up 2 bases and V 1 base, and 9 bases lay outside the gene matches. Looked up from germline, CDR1 is SGHNT and CDR2 is YENEEA. The CDR3 has 17 residues. CDR3 coding DNA: TGTGCCAGCAGCTTAGGGATCCTAGCGGGGAATCCCTACGAGCAGTACTTC. Its protein is CASSLGILAGNPYEQYF. The full variable domain, rest sourced from reference TRBV11-3 and TRBJ2-7, is EAGVVQSPRYKIIEKKQPVAFWCNPISGHNTLYWYLQNLGQGPELLIRYENEEAVDDSQLPKDRFSAERLKGVDSTLKIQPAELGDSAVYLCASSLGILAGNPYEQYFGPGTRLTVT.

In this sample, this clonotype turned up a few times. The chain joins TRBV6-2 or TRBV6-3 to TRBJ1-2, with a weak D call TRBD1 (5 bases). The CDR3 totals 13 residues. CDR1 and CDR2 (germline): MNHEY, SVGEGT. Between the trimmed V and J ends, which lost 6 bases and 2 bases, there was a span of 10 bases. CDR3 DNA: TGTGCCAGCAGACGGACACCCAACTATGGCTACACCTTC. This gives the protein CASRRTPNYGYTF.

The rearrangement uses TRBV5-6 and TRBJ1-2; D ambiguous. CDR1 SGHDT and CDR2 YYEEEE come from the germline V gene. This CDR3 has 12 residues. The V end was cut by 3 bases, the J end by 4 bases, with 7 bases between. The CDR3 loop is CASSSSSYGYTF. As DNA, the CDR3 is TGTGCCAGCAGCTCATCGTCCTATGGCTACACCTTC. The whole variable domain, filled in from reference TRBV5-6 and TRBJ1-2, reads DAGVTQSPTHLIKTRGQQVTLRCSPKSGHDTVSWYQQALGQGPQFIFQYYEEEERQRGNFPDRFSGHQFPNYSSELNVNALLLGDSALYLCASSSSSYGYTFGSGTRLTVV.

The chain has TRBV18 and TRBJ2-7; 10 bases line up with TRBD1. Germline V CDR1 and CDR2: KGHSH, LQKENI. V trimming: 3 bases; J trimming: 2 bases; junction bases outside the gene matches: 7. This CDR3 contains 16 residues. CDR3 sequence: CASSPRRDRGTYEQYF. The CDR3 region has the DNA TGTGCCAGCTCACCGCGCCGGGACAGGGGAACCTACGAGCAGTACTTC.

This clonotype has only a few counts. The V and J genes are TRBV7-6 and TRBJ1-4, with 9 bases matching TRBD1. V trimming: 5 bases; J trimming: 5 bases; junction bases outside the gene matches: 3. There are 14 residues in the CDR3. Germline assignment: CDR1 SGHVS and CDR2 FNYEAQ. The CDR3 protein is CASSPGQGNEKLFF. Written as DNA, the CDR3 is TGTGCCAGCAGCCCCGGACAGGGGAATGAAAAACTGTTTTTT.

This chain joins TRBV4-1 and TRBJ2-3, with TRBD2 identical over 7 bases. Per the germline V gene, CDR1 is MGHRA and CDR2 is YSYEKL. Trimming at V came to 1 base and at J to 5 bases, leaving 15 bases not matched to a gene. There are 18 residues in the CDR3. The CDR3: CASSQGRASGGSKDTQYF. CDR3 DNA: TGCGCCAGCAGCCAAGGAAGGGCTAGCGGAGGCTCTAAAGATACGCAGTATTTT.

This clonotype was found a few times. The CDR3, as DNA: TGTGCCACCGAAAGGGGGTCAGGGGATGAGCAGTTCTTC. This gives the protein CATERGSGDEQFF. V gene TRBV24-1 combines with J gene TRBJ2-1, with a weak D call TRBD1 (6 bases). Trimming took off 9 bases at V and 8 bases at J, with 16 bases between the two ends. There are 13 residues in the CDR3. Germline CDR1 and CDR2: KGHDR and SFDVKD.

V and J are TRBV9 and TRBJ2-4; D possibly matches TRBD1 or TRBD2 (6 bases each). The CDR3 covers 16 residues. Trimming left V 4 bases short and J 0 bases short, with 14 bases between. CDR1 is SGDLS and CDR2 is YYNGEE in the germline V gene. The CDR3 spells CASSPVGGLAKNIQYF. In DNA form, the CDR3 reads TGTGCCAGCAGCCCTGTCGGGGGCTTAGCCAAAAACATTCAGTACTTC.

This clonotype occurred once. The rearrangement links TRBV20-1 to TRBJ2-1; D ambiguous. Germline V CDR1 and CDR2: DFQATT, SNEGSKA (reference sequence). V lost 1 base to trimming and J lost 7 bases, with 11 bases between them. The length of the CDR3 is 13 residues. The CDR3 spells CSARGPQWNEQFF. CDR3 bases: TGCAGTGCTAGAGGGCCCCAATGGAATGAGCAGTTCTTC.

The chain carries TRBV19 and TRBJ1-2; D call uncertain. The germline V and J ends were trimmed by 7 bases and 0 bases, with 12 bases remaining between them. Per the germline V gene, CDR1 is LNHDA and CDR2 is SQIVND (reference sequence). This CDR3 has 14 residues. CDR3: CASIPGSPNYGYTF. The CDR3 bases are TGTGCCAGTATCCCCGGCAGTCCTAACTATGGCTACACCTTC.

V is TRBV7-9 and J is TRBJ2-1; D is undetermined. Trimming took off 5 bases at V and 7 bases at J, with 12 bases between the two ends. The CDR3 consists of 13 residues. Germline V gene sequence: CDR1 SEHNR, CDR2 FQNEAQ (reference sequence). CDR3 amino acids: CASSPPSKNEQFF. The CDR3, as DNA: TGTGCCAGCAGCCCCCCAAGCAAGAATGAGCAGTTCTTC.

The chain carries TRBV7-6 and TRBJ2-1; maybe TRBD1 (5 bases). Germline values: CDR1 SGHVS, CDR2 FNYEAQ. Trimming pared 5 bases from V and 5 bases from J, leaving 13 bases between. The CDR3 has 14 residues. The CDR3 region has the DNA TGTGCCAGCAGCACCTCGACAGCACACAATGAGCAGTTCTTC. Translated, it gives CASSTSTAHNEQFF.

This clonotype was seen a few times. V gene TRBV21-1 combines with J gene TRBJ2-4; the table's D call, TRBD2, was not checked against the DNA. TRBV21-1 represents a pseudogene. This CDR3 spans 10 amino acids. The CDR3 bases are TGTGCCGACGCGCGGCAGGGAAAATACTTC. It codes for CADARQGKYF.

In nucleotides, the CDR3 is TGTGCCAGCACCCTCTCGGGTACCTACGAGCAGTACTTC. Translating it yields CASTLSGTYEQYF. The J gene is TRBJ2-7, the V gene TRBV6-1; D ambiguous. Trimming shortened V by 7 bases and J by 2 bases, and 12 bases separated the two germline ends. The CDR3 totals 13 residues. Germline CDR1 and CDR2: MNHNS and SASEGT.

This clonotype was detected only a few times. The chain is built from TRBV4-1 and TRBJ2-3, with 12 bases that match TRBD2. V shed 0 bases and J 8 bases; nucleotides not matched to a gene: 12. Per germline, CDR1 MGHRA and CDR2 YSYEKL. This CDR3 comprises 18 residues. CDR3 residues: CASSQDQASGGARGTQYF. The CDR3 DNA sequence: TGCGCCAGCAGCCAAGATCAGGCTAGCGGGGGGGCCAGGGGTACGCAGTATTTT.

The V call is TRBV6-2 or TRBV6-3, the J call TRBJ1-1, with D perhaps matching TRBD1 (5 bases). CDR1 and CDR2 (germline): MNHEY, SVGEGT. Trimming took 1 base from V and 1 from J, leaving 13 bases between them. The CDR3 is 16 amino acids. CDR3 in DNA: TGTGCCAGCAGTTACTTGTTAGGGACGGCGAACACTGAAGCTTTCTTT. As protein: CASSYLLGTANTEAFF.

The rearrangement uses TRBV5-3 and TRBJ1-4; TRBD1 might be the D (5 bases). TRBV5-3 is an ORF, with its function uncertain. The CDR3 spans 15 residues. The ends were cut back, 3 bases at V and 7 bases at J, with 16 bases in the middle. CDR3 in DNA: TGTGCCAGAAGCTGTTCTCCGGGACGTTGTGAAAAACTGTTTTTT. It yields the protein CARSCSPGRCEKLFF.

In its sample, this clonotype was seen once. The chain links TRBV29-1 to TRBJ2-5, with TRBD2 identical over 7 bases. V lost 5 bases and J lost 5; bases outside the gene matches: 2. This CDR3 contains 11 residues. The V gene's germline CDR1 is SQVTM and CDR2 ANQGSEA. The CDR3 sequence is CSVWGGETQYF. CDR3 nucleotide sequence: TGCAGCGTTTGGGGGGGGGAGACCCAGTACTTC.

This clonotype rates as medium-sized (0.01 to 0.1%). This rearrangement joins TRBV6-1 to TRBJ1-1; 7 bases fit TRBD1. The CDR3 has 11 residues. The germline CDR1 and CDR2 sequences are MNHNS and SASEGT. V dropped 5 bases and J dropped 9; count of bases not matched to a gene: 3. The CDR3 DNA is TGTGCCAGCAGTACAGGGGCGAAAGCTTTCTTT. Encoded protein: CASSTGAKAFF.

The rearrangement uses TRBV27 and TRBJ1-2; no definite D call. The CDR3 loop spans 13 amino acids. V lost 4 bases to trimming and J lost 1 base, with 7 bases between them. CDR1 MNHEY and CDR2 SMNVEV come from the germline V gene (reference sequence). This CDR3 is CASSYTVNYGYTF. In nucleotides, the CDR3 is TGTGCCAGCAGTTACACGGTTAACTATGGCTACACCTTC.

The sample holds a few counts of this clonotype. This chain joins TRBV19 and TRBJ1-5; D not resolved. Germline loops: CDR1 LNHDA, CDR2 SQIVND (reference sequence). The germline V and J ends were trimmed by 5 bases and 0 bases, with 11 bases remaining between them. The CDR3 has 15 residues. The CDR3 nucleotides read TGTGCCAGTAGTTACGGCCTTTATAGCAATCAGCCCCAGCATTTT. This gives the protein CASSYGLYSNQPQHF.

The chain couples TRBV6-1 to TRBJ1-2, with a tentative D call TRBD1 (6 bases). CDR3 length: 14 residues. V lost 0 bases to trimming and J lost 4 bases, with 9 bases between them. Germline values: CDR1 MNHNS, CDR2 SASEGT. The CDR3 here is CASSEAQGPYGYTF. The CDR3, as DNA: TGTGCCAGCAGTGAAGCTCAGGGGCCCTATGGCTACACCTTC.

This clonotype was detected only a few times. The rearrangement joins TRBV19 to TRBJ1-2; D is unclear. There are 11 residues in the CDR3. CDR1 is LNHDA and CDR2 is SQIVND in the germline V gene (reference sequence). Trimming shortened V by 4 bases and J by 8 bases, and 8 bases separated the two germline ends. The CDR3: CASSRSGGYTF. In DNA form, the CDR3 reads TGTGCCAGTAGTAGGTCCGGGGGCTACACCTTC.

The chain links TRBV19 to TRBJ1-4, with D perhaps TRBD1 (5 bases). The V and J ends lost 6 bases and 5 bases respectively, with 19 bases between them. There are 16 residues in the CDR3. Germline CDR1 LNHDA, CDR2 SQIVND (reference sequence). CDR3 nucleotide sequence: TGTGCCAGTAGAGCCGATATGGGACCGATAAATGAAAAACTGTTTTTT. Translation: CASRADMGPINEKLFF.

The chain is built from TRBV4-3 and TRBJ2-5; 7 nucleotides line up with TRBD2. The junction had 7 bases not matched to a gene; V was cut back by 4 bases and J by 5 bases. This CDR3 region has 14 residues. The germline CDR1 and CDR2 sequences are LGHNA and YSLEER. The CDR3 region is CASSPRLAEETQYF. DNA for the CDR3: TGCGCCAGCAGCCCCCGGCTAGCGGAGGAGACCCAGTACTTC.

The chain has TRBV5-1 and TRBJ1-2, with 9 bases matching TRBD1. The CDR3 is made up of 15 amino acids. After removal of 0 bases from V and 7 bases from J, the junction contained 7 bases not matched to a gene. Germline V gene sequence: CDR1 SGHRS, CDR2 YFSETQ. The CDR3 DNA is TGCGCCAGCAGCTTGGGGCCGGGACAGGGTTCTGGCTACACCTTC. Its translation is CASSLGPGQGSGYTF.